The rows below give T cell receptor beta chains drawn from one sample of a study of beta chain features in type 1 diabetes. Libraries were prepared by immunoSEQ multiplex PCR; TCRdb keeps only in-frame clonotypes and omits some of them. The sample carries around 340,000 clones, 9.3% recorded once. Sequences were obtained from central memory CD4+ T cells from blood. Receptor source: a young man with type 1 diabetes. Both conserved end residues are part of each CDR3. D genes are given only for firm matches. Part of the rows lack a size; the others show once, few, many or a class for expanded clones.

cdr3_aa: CAWSVRIGVSGNTIYF; cdr3_nt: TGTGCCTGGAGTGTACGCATAGGGGTCTCTGGAAACACCATATATTTT; clone_size: .; d_call: .; j_call: TRBJ1-3; v_call: TRBV30
cdr3_aa: CASSSVGGGEQFF; cdr3_nt: TGCGCCAGCAGCTCTGTCGGCGGCGGGGAGCAGTTCTTC; clone_size: few; d_call: .; j_call: TRBJ2-1; v_call: TRBV5-1
cdr3_aa: CASSFVARPGELFF; cdr3_nt: TGTGCCAGCAGTTTTGTGGCGAGACCCGGGGAGCTGTTTTTT; clone_size: .; d_call: .; j_call: TRBJ2-2; v_call: TRBV28
cdr3_aa: CSARVRGQAFF; cdr3_nt: TGCAGTGCTAGAGTTAGGGGTCAGGCTTTCTTT; clone_size: .; d_call: .; j_call: TRBJ1-1; v_call: TRBV20-1
cdr3_aa: CASSFQGGAGNEQFF; cdr3_nt: TGTGCCAGCAGCTTTCAAGGGGGCGCAGGGAATGAGCAGTTCTTC; clone_size: few; d_call: TRBD1; j_call: TRBJ2-1; v_call: TRBV9
cdr3_aa: CASSSLASGEETQYF; cdr3_nt: TGCGCCAGCAGCTCCCTAGCCAGCGGGGAAGAGACCCAGTACTTC; clone_size: few; d_call: TRBD2; j_call: TRBJ2-5; v_call: TRBV5-1
cdr3_aa: CASSPVLAEADTQYF; cdr3_nt: TGTGCCAGCTCACCAGTACTAGCGGAGGCAGATACGCAGTATTTT; clone_size: .; d_call: TRBD2; j_call: TRBJ2-3; v_call: TRBV18
cdr3_aa: CASSQGPRTEAFF; cdr3_nt: TGCGCCAGCAGTCAGGGACCCCGGACTGAAGCTTTCTTT; clone_size: .; d_call: .; j_call: TRBJ1-1; v_call: TRBV23-1
cdr3_aa: CASSLWDIGQGLAGELFF; cdr3_nt: TGTGCCAGCAGCTTATGGGATATTGGGCAGGGTCTTGCCGGGGAGCTGTTTTTT; clone_size: few; d_call: .; j_call: TRBJ2-2; v_call: TRBV7-2
cdr3_aa: CASSETSLGNTGELFF; cdr3_nt: TGTGCCAGTAGTGAGACTAGCCTTGGGAACACCGGGGAGCTGTTTTTT; clone_size: few; d_call: TRBD2; j_call: TRBJ2-2; v_call: TRBV19
cdr3_aa: CASRPGQGAANYGYTF; cdr3_nt: TGTGCCAGCAGGCCGGGACAGGGGGCAGCAAACTATGGCTACACCTTC; clone_size: few; d_call: TRBD1; j_call: TRBJ1-2; v_call: TRBV6-6
cdr3_aa: CASSMDRGSNQPQHF; cdr3_nt: TGTGCCAGTAGTATGGACAGGGGAAGCAATCAGCCCCAGCATTTT; clone_size: .; d_call: TRBD1; j_call: TRBJ1-5; v_call: TRBV19
cdr3_aa: CASSPGTSGGPSTDTQYF; cdr3_nt: TGTGCCAGCAGCCCTGGGACTAGCGGGGGGCCTAGCACAGATACGCAGTATTTT; clone_size: few; d_call: TRBD2; j_call: TRBJ2-3; v_call: TRBV7-2
cdr3_aa: CASSAARGGPHNEQFF; cdr3_nt: TGTGCCAGCAGCGCGGCCCGCGGGGGGCCCCACAATGAGCAGTTCTTC; clone_size: .; d_call: TRBD2; j_call: TRBJ2-1; v_call: TRBV7-9
cdr3_aa: CASSSQEGGGNTIYF; cdr3_nt: TGTGCCAGCAGCTCCCAAGAGGGCGGTGGAAACACCATATATTTT; clone_size: .; d_call: .; j_call: TRBJ1-3; v_call: TRBV9
cdr3_aa: CASSLARGAHEQYF; cdr3_nt: TGTGCCAGCAGCTTAGCGAGGGGGGCTCACGAGCAGTACTTC; clone_size: .; d_call: .; j_call: TRBJ2-7; v_call: TRBV7-8
cdr3_aa: CASSINADTQYF; cdr3_nt: TGTGCCAGCAGTATCAACGCAGATACGCAGTATTTT; clone_size: few; d_call: .; j_call: TRBJ2-3; v_call: TRBV11-2
cdr3_aa: CASSLRSGNYGYTF; cdr3_nt: TGTGCCAGCAGTTTAAGGTCCGGGAACTATGGCTACACCTTC; clone_size: .; d_call: .; j_call: TRBJ1-2; v_call: TRBV27
cdr3_aa: CASSRQGALQNSPLHF; cdr3_nt: TGCGCCAGCAGCCGACAGGGGGCTTTACAAAATTCACCCCTCCACTTT; clone_size: .; d_call: TRBD1; j_call: TRBJ1-6; v_call: TRBV5-1
cdr3_aa: CASSSTGGHQPQHF; cdr3_nt: TGTGCCAGCAGTTCGACAGGGGGGCATCAGCCCCAGCATTTT; clone_size: many; d_call: TRBD1; j_call: TRBJ1-5; v_call: TRBV28
cdr3_aa: CSVEESAETQYF; cdr3_nt: TGCAGCGTTGAAGAGTCCGCAGAGACCCAGTACTTC; clone_size: .; d_call: .; j_call: TRBJ2-5; v_call: TRBV29-1
cdr3_aa: CASSWTGSTDTQYF; cdr3_nt: TGTGCCAGCAGCTGGACTGGAAGCACAGATACGCAGTATTTT; clone_size: .; d_call: .; j_call: TRBJ2-3; v_call: TRBV5-5
cdr3_aa: CASSESAETQYF; cdr3_nt: TGTGCCAGCAGTGAGTCGGCAGAGACCCAGTACTTC; clone_size: few; d_call: .; j_call: TRBJ2-5; v_call: TRBV25-1
cdr3_aa: CAWSDDRETQYF; cdr3_nt: TGTGCCTGGAGCGATGACAGGGAGACCCAGTACTTC; clone_size: .; d_call: .; j_call: TRBJ2-5; v_call: TRBV30
cdr3_aa: CASSQAGTEAFF; cdr3_nt: TGTGCCAGCAGCCAGGCGGGTACTGAAGCTTTCTTT; clone_size: few; d_call: .; j_call: TRBJ1-1; v_call: TRBV6-5
cdr3_aa: CASSGQGNQPQHF; cdr3_nt: TGCGCCAGCAGTGGACAGGGTAATCAGCCCCAGCATTTT; clone_size: .; d_call: TRBD1; j_call: TRBJ1-5; v_call: TRBV10-2
cdr3_aa: CASNTNYGYTF; cdr3_nt: TGTGCCAGCAACACTAACTATGGCTACACCTTC; clone_size: .; d_call: .; j_call: TRBJ1-2; v_call: TRBV6-1
cdr3_aa: CASSPRTGAFNQPQHF; cdr3_nt: TGTGCCAGCAGCCCAAGGACAGGCGCCTTCAATCAGCCCCAGCATTTT; clone_size: few; d_call: TRBD1; j_call: TRBJ1-5; v_call: TRBV7-8
cdr3_aa: CASSRQQGNTEAFF; cdr3_nt: TGTGCCAGCAGCAGGCAACAGGGGAACACTGAAGCTTTCTTT; clone_size: .; d_call: .; j_call: TRBJ1-1; v_call: TRBV21-1
cdr3_aa: CASSRPGGLSYEQYF; cdr3_nt: TGTGCCAGCAGTCGACCCGGGGGGCTTTCCTACGAGCAGTACTTC; clone_size: .; d_call: .; j_call: TRBJ2-7; v_call: TRBV28
cdr3_aa: CASSLRDDSPLHF; cdr3_nt: TGCGCCAGCAGCTTACGGGATGATTCACCCCTCCACTTT; clone_size: once; d_call: .; j_call: TRBJ1-6; v_call: TRBV5-1
cdr3_aa: CASSQVYAGTGANVLTF; cdr3_nt: TGCGCCAGCAGCCAAGTGTACGCAGGGACCGGGGCCAACGTCCTGACTTTC; clone_size: .; d_call: .; j_call: TRBJ2-6; v_call: TRBV4-3
cdr3_aa: CASSFGTGDGYTF; cdr3_nt: TGTGCCAGCAGTTTTGGGACAGGAGATGGCTACACCTTC; clone_size: .; d_call: TRBD1; j_call: TRBJ1-2; v_call: TRBV27
cdr3_aa: CASSLSGGASYNEQFF; cdr3_nt: TGTGCCAGCAGCCTGAGCGGGGGGGCCAGCTACAATGAGCAGTTCTTC; clone_size: few; d_call: TRBD2; j_call: TRBJ2-1; v_call: TRBV7-2
cdr3_aa: CASSSQGRTEAFF; cdr3_nt: TGTGCCAGCAGTTCACAGGGGAGGACTGAAGCTTTCTTT; clone_size: .; d_call: TRBD1; j_call: TRBJ1-1; v_call: TRBV25-1
cdr3_aa: CASSLGTQLIQETQYF; cdr3_nt: TGCGCCAGCAGCCTTGGGACACAACTGATCCAAGAGACCCAGTACTTC; clone_size: few; d_call: .; j_call: TRBJ2-5; v_call: TRBV4-3
cdr3_aa: CASSLSGPGELFF; cdr3_nt: TGTGCCAGCAGCTTGTCGGGCCCTGGGGAGCTGTTTTTT; clone_size: many; d_call: .; j_call: TRBJ2-2; v_call: TRBV7-7
cdr3_aa: CASSYSGYSNQPQHF; cdr3_nt: TGTGCCAGCAGTTACTCGGGGTATAGCAATCAGCCCCAGCATTTT; clone_size: few; d_call: .; j_call: TRBJ1-5; v_call: TRBV6-5
cdr3_aa: CASSSSWGDSPLHF; cdr3_nt: TGCGCCAGCAGCTCTTCTTGGGGTGATTCACCCCTCCACTTT; clone_size: few; d_call: .; j_call: TRBJ1-6; v_call: TRBV5-1
cdr3_aa: CASSQSQSSYEQYF; cdr3_nt: TGTGCCAGCAGCCAATCGCAGAGCTCCTATGAGCAGTACTTC; clone_size: .; d_call: .; j_call: TRBJ2-7; v_call: TRBV7-9
cdr3_aa: CASTKTGGYTEAFF; cdr3_nt: TGTGCCAGCACCAAGACAGGGGGCTACACTGAAGCTTTCTTT; clone_size: few; d_call: TRBD1; j_call: TRBJ1-1; v_call: TRBV6-5
cdr3_aa: CSAPGQGNYGYTF; cdr3_nt: TGCAGCGCGCCGGGACAGGGGAACTATGGCTACACCTTC; clone_size: .; d_call: TRBD1; j_call: TRBJ1-2; v_call: TRBV29-1
cdr3_aa: CASSSDWADGEQFF; cdr3_nt: TGCGCCAGCAGCTCTGACTGGGCTGACGGTGAGCAGTTCTTC; clone_size: few; d_call: .; j_call: TRBJ2-1; v_call: TRBV5-1
cdr3_aa: CASSLASGTAYEQYF; cdr3_nt: TGTGCCAGCAGCTTGGCCTCCGGGACAGCCTACGAGCAGTACTTC; clone_size: few; d_call: TRBD1; j_call: TRBJ2-7; v_call: TRBV5-4
cdr3_aa: CASSPLSMGSTDTQYF; cdr3_nt: TGTGCCAGCAGCCCTTTGAGTATGGGCAGCACAGATACGCAGTATTTT; clone_size: few; d_call: .; j_call: TRBJ2-3; v_call: TRBV7-8
cdr3_aa: CASSSGPGSPLHF; cdr3_nt: TGTGCCAGCAGCAGTGGGCCTGGTTCACCCCTCCACTTT; clone_size: few; d_call: .; j_call: TRBJ1-6; v_call: TRBV7-9
cdr3_aa: CSVVSGVGGYTF; cdr3_nt: TGCAGCGTTGTTTCAGGGGTTGGTGGCTACACCTTC; clone_size: few; d_call: .; j_call: TRBJ1-2; v_call: TRBV29-1
cdr3_aa: CASSTGLAGAETQYF; cdr3_nt: TGTGCCAGTAGTACAGGACTAGCGGGGGCCGAGACCCAGTACTTC; clone_size: many; d_call: TRBD2; j_call: TRBJ2-5; v_call: TRBV19
cdr3_aa: CASSLPVQETQYF; cdr3_nt: TGTGCCAGCAGTTTGCCCGTTCAAGAGACCCAGTACTTC; clone_size: few; d_call: .; j_call: TRBJ2-5; v_call: TRBV7-9
cdr3_aa: CASSPNLQAGYTF; cdr3_nt: TGCGCCAGCAGCCCTAATTTACAGGCCGGCTACACCTTC; clone_size: .; d_call: .; j_call: TRBJ1-2; v_call: TRBV4-3
cdr3_aa: CASSVAGLAGHEQYF; cdr3_nt: TGTGCCAGCAGCGTAGCTGGTCTAGCTGGGCACGAGCAGTACTTC; clone_size: .; d_call: .; j_call: TRBJ2-7; v_call: TRBV9
cdr3_aa: CASSHLAGRSSYEQYF; cdr3_nt: TGCGCCAGCAGCCACCTGGCGGGGAGAAGCTCCTACGAGCAGTACTTC; clone_size: few; d_call: .; j_call: TRBJ2-7; v_call: TRBV4-3
cdr3_aa: CAISRDRGIEQYF; cdr3_nt: TGTGCCATCAGTCGGGACAGGGGAATTGAGCAGTACTTC; clone_size: few; d_call: TRBD1; j_call: TRBJ2-7; v_call: TRBV10-3
cdr3_aa: CASSVEGSDYNEQFF; cdr3_nt: TGTGCCAGCAGCGTAGAAGGGTCAGACTACAATGAGCAGTTCTTC; clone_size: .; d_call: .; j_call: TRBJ2-1; v_call: TRBV9
cdr3_aa: CASSLDLVTDTQYF; cdr3_nt: TGCGCCAGCAGCTTGGACCTAGTCACAGATACGCAGTATTTT; clone_size: few; d_call: .; j_call: TRBJ2-3; v_call: TRBV5-1
cdr3_aa: CASSGGPIEQFF; cdr3_nt: TGTGCCAGCAGCGGCGGGCCGATTGAGCAGTTCTTC; clone_size: few; d_call: .; j_call: TRBJ2-1; v_call: TRBV7-2
cdr3_aa: CASSLRGRGTEAFF; cdr3_nt: TGTGCCAGCAGCCTGAGGGGTCGAGGCACTGAAGCTTTCTTT; clone_size: few; d_call: .; j_call: TRBJ1-1; v_call: TRBV6-5